The TCR beta chain under discussion was sequenced for a study of T cell responses to AZD1222 COVID-19 vaccine. About the research overall: Second doses that came at about 4 or about 12 weeks were put together.

This clone was seen only once. The target antigen is unknown. This CDR3 is built from 14 residues. Germline loops: CDR1 MNHEY, CDR2 SVGAGI. V was clipped by 2 bases and J by 7 bases, with 14 bases between them. TCRdb's table, derived via immunoSEQ multiplex PCR, lists solely in-frame clones and lacks some. The sample records 110,000 to 150,000 clones, roughly 89% being singletons. Study-level points and caveats: Donors were chiefly white British, with a greater number of females, and clonal diversity was perhaps underestimated. Following two doses of AZD1222, Spike-specific TCR breadth and depth rose. Among vaccine-associated CD4 TCRs, coverage spanned spike, with dominance at 160-218 and 743-854.

The material sequenced was peripheral blood, taken on day 0 of AZD1222 vaccination. The source is an adult in good health. This chain joins TRBV6-5 and TRBJ1-2; TRBD1 might be the D (5 bases). CDR3 protein: CASSYPDRAPGYTF. CDR3 DNA: TGTGCCAGCAGTTACCCTGACAGAGCGCCTGGCTACACCTTC.